This TCR beta chain was found in a study of CD8+CD57+ T cells in acquired aplastic anemia. At the level of the study: In CD4+ cells, healthy donors produced an average of approximately 9.9 million reads.

The CDR3 is 13 amino acids. Germline CDR1 reads LNHDA; CDR2 reads SQIVND (reference sequence). V lost 11 bases and J lost 4; bases outside the gene matches: 6. Using genomic DNA as the template, TCR beta VDJ and CDR3 profiling was carried out. MiXCR was run by TCRdb on the reads, yielding one entry per CDR3 protein. Here the sample spans some 220,000 distinct CDR3 sequences, almost 35% being singletons. The specimen was sorted CD4+, CD8+, or CD8+CD57+ T cells (not recorded which) from PBMCs. The chain employs TRBV19 and TRBJ1-5; 9 nucleotides match TRBD1. The receptor was isolated from a human donor in good health, serving as a control. In DNA form, the CDR3 reads TGTGCCTGGGCCGGACAGGGGAATCAGCCCCAGCATTTT. Amino acids: CAWAGQGNQPQHF. Full variable domain (outside the CDR3, taken from reference TRBV19 and TRBJ1-5): DGGITQSPKYLFRKEGQNVTLSCEQNLNHDAMYWYRQDPGQGLRLIYYSQIVNDFQKGDIAEGYSVSREKKESFPLTVTSAQKNPTAFYLCAWAGQGNQPQHFGDGTRLSIL.